A selection of T cell receptor beta chains follows, all from one sample in a study of OX40 agonist ivuxolimab in advanced cancers. Method: immunoSEQ multiplex PCR; TCRdb's copy keeps in-frame clones and lacks some. The sample records 10,000 to 13,000 clones, just under 75% being singletons. The material sequenced was CD4+ or CD8+ T cells sorted from blood, taken in a trial of the OX40 agonist ivuxolimab. These receptors all come from an adult with an advanced solid tumor such as melanoma, head and neck, liver or kidney cancer. CDR3s include the opening cysteine and the closing phenylalanine or tryptophan. The D gene is left open where the match is weak. Expanded clones are given a class, and other clones once, few, many or no size at all.

d_call	clone_size	v_call	j_call	cdr3_nt	cdr3_aa
TRBD2	NA	TRBV19	TRBJ2-5	TGTGCCACACGGCTAGCGGGAGAGACCCAGTACTTC	CATRLAGETQYF
TRBD2	NA	TRBV5-6	TRBJ2-7	TGTGCCAGCTGCGGGACTAGCGGGACGTACGAGCAGTACTTC	CASCGTSGTYEQYF
NA	few	TRBV5-1	TRBJ2-1	TGCGCCAGCAGCTTGGTCTACAATGAGCAGTTCTTC	CASSLVYNEQFF
NA	NA	TRBV13	TRBJ1-1	TGTGCCAGCAGCTCTAGGGGGGAGGCTGAAGCTTTCTTT	CASSSRGEAEAFF
TRBD1	NA	TRBV9	TRBJ2-7	TGTGCCAGCAGCAAAGGGGACAGTTCTTACGAGCAGTACTTC	CASSKGDSSYEQYF
NA	NA	TRBV4-1	TRBJ1-1	TGCGCCAGCACCAAAGCGATTGACGGACTGAACACTGAAGCTTTCTTT	CASTKAIDGLNTEAFF
NA	NA	TRBV21-1	TRBJ2-7	TGTGCCAGCAGCCGGACAGGTTCCTACGAGCAGTACTTC	CASSRTGSYEQYF
TRBD1	NA	TRBV11-3	TRBJ2-1	TGTGCCAGCAGACCCGGGACAGGGAGAACCTACAATGAGCAGTTCTTC	CASRPGTGRTYNEQFF
NA	NA	TRBV30	TRBJ2-3	TGTGCCTGGACTGGCGGGAGCACAGATACGCAGTATTTT	CAWTGGSTDTQYF
NA	NA	TRBV9	TRBJ2-1	TGTGCCAGCAGCGGAACAGGGACTGGTGAGCAGTTCTTC	CASSGTGTGEQFF
NA	once	TRBV6-6	TRBJ2-1	TGTGCCAGCAGTTATAGCGGTAACTCCTACAATGAGCAGTTCTTC	CASSYSGNSYNEQFF
TRBD2	NA	TRBV7-7	TRBJ2-3	TGTGCTAGCAGCCGTACTAGCGGAACCACAGATACGCAGTATTTT	CASSRTSGTTDTQYF
TRBD1	NA	TRBV5-6	TRBJ2-7	TGTGCCAGCAGCTGGGGACAGGGGGTCTTCTCCTACGAGCAGTACTTC	CASSWGQGVFSYEQYF
TRBD2	NA	TRBV7-9	TRBJ2-1	TGTGCCAGCAGCCTAACTAGCGGGGAAAACAATGAGCAGTTCTTC	CASSLTSGENNEQFF
NA	NA	TRBV6-1	TRBJ2-7	TGTGCCAGCAGTGAAGCCCCAGGTTGGTTGGGGGAGCAGTACTTC	CASSEAPGWLGEQYF
NA	NA	TRBV19	TRBJ1-1	TGTGCCAGTAGTATACAGCCGAACGGATACACTGAAGCTTTCTTT	CASSIQPNGYTEAFF
NA	NA	TRBV4-2	TRBJ2-7	TGTGCCAGCAGCCAAGATCCCCCCTACGAGCAGTACTTC	CASSQDPPYEQYF
NA	NA	TRBV5-3	TRBJ1-1	TGTGCCAGAAGCCGAATAACAGGGCTCTTCCGGAACACTGAAGCTTTCTTT	CARSRITGLFRNTEAFF
TRBD1	NA	TRBV6-5	TRBJ1-2	TGTGCCAGCAGTTACCGGCCGGGACAGGCGGGCTACACCTTC	CASSYRPGQAGYTF
NA	NA	TRBV4-1	TRBJ2-3	TGCGCCAGCAGCCAAGGGGGCGGCGGACTGCAGTATTTT	CASSQGGGGLQYF
TRBD1	NA	TRBV2	TRBJ1-2	TGTGCCAGGGACAGGTCCAACTATGGCTACACCTTC	CARDRSNYGYTF
NA	NA	TRBV27	TRBJ2-7	TGTGCCAGCAGTTTTCACTCCCTGCCCTACGAGCAGTACTTC	CASSFHSLPYEQYF
NA	NA	TRBV5-6	TRBJ1-2	TGTGCCAGCAGCTTGGTCGGTCGGGTACCTAACTATGGCTACACCTTC	CASSLVGRVPNYGYTF
NA	few	TRBV5-5	TRBJ2-7	TGTGCCAGCAGCCGGACCTACGAGCAGTACTTC	CASSRTYEQYF
TRBD2	NA	TRBV7-9	TRBJ2-7	TGTGCCAGCAGCACCCAGACTAGCGGAGCTATGTACGAGCAGTACTTC	CASSTQTSGAMYEQYF
NA	NA	TRBV7-9	TRBJ2-1	TGTGCCAGCAGCTCAGGGGAGAGCTCCTACAATGAGCAGTTCTTC	CASSSGESSYNEQFF
TRBD2	NA	TRBV6-5	TRBJ2-7	TGTGCCAGCAGCTCGTTACTAGCGGGAGAATACGAGCAGTACTTC	CASSSLLAGEYEQYF
NA	NA	TRBV25-1	TRBJ2-4	TGTGCCAGCAGCAGCGTGGGGGACATTCAGTACTTC	CASSSVGDIQYF
NA	few	TRBV4-1	TRBJ2-7	TGCGCCAGCAGCCCGCAGCTGACCTACGAGCAGTACTTC	CASSPQLTYEQYF
TRBD2	NA	TRBV7-9	TRBJ2-1	TGTGCCAGCAGCTTAAGACCGGGAGGAGTTGAGGATGAGCAGTTCTTC	CASSLRPGGVEDEQFF
TRBD2	NA	TRBV28	TRBJ2-2	TGTGCCAGCAGTTTCCCGGGACTAGCGGCCGACACCGGGGAGCTGTTTTTT	CASSFPGLAADTGELFF
TRBD1	NA	TRBV11-2	TRBJ1-4	TGTGCCAGCAGCCCGATGACAGGGGTAGAAAAACTGTTTTTT	CASSPMTGVEKLFF
NA	NA	TRBV9	TRBJ2-7	TGTGCCAGCAGCGTAGAGGCTAGCGTATCCTACGAGCAGTACTTC	CASSVEASVSYEQYF
NA	NA	TRBV19	TRBJ2-2	TGTGCCAGTAGTATAGGCGCCCGCTTAACCGGGGAGCTGTTTTTT	CASSIGARLTGELFF
NA	NA	TRBV6-5	TRBJ1-1	TGTGCCAGCAACTTGCAGTTAATGGACACTGAAGCTTTCTTT	CASNLQLMDTEAFF
TRBD2	NA	TRBV5-1	TRBJ2-1	TGCGCCAGCCACCTTGGGGGACTAGGCTACAATGAGCAGTTCTTC	CASHLGGLGYNEQFF
TRBD1	NA	TRBV5-1	TRBJ1-1	TGCGCCAGCAGCTTCGCAGGGGGCACTGAAGCTTTCTTT	CASSFAGGTEAFF
NA	NA	TRBV14	TRBJ2-3	TGTGCCAGCAGCCAATCTTCGAGGGATCGGGGTACGCAGTATTTT	CASSQSSRDRGTQYF
TRBD2	NA	TRBV9	TRBJ2-7	TGTGCCAGCAGCGCGAACTTAGCGGGAGACTCCTACGAGCAGTACTTC	CASSANLAGDSYEQYF
NA	NA	TRBV30	TRBJ1-2	TGTGCCTGGAGTGTACTACTCGGGGATGGCTACACCTTC	CAWSVLLGDGYTF